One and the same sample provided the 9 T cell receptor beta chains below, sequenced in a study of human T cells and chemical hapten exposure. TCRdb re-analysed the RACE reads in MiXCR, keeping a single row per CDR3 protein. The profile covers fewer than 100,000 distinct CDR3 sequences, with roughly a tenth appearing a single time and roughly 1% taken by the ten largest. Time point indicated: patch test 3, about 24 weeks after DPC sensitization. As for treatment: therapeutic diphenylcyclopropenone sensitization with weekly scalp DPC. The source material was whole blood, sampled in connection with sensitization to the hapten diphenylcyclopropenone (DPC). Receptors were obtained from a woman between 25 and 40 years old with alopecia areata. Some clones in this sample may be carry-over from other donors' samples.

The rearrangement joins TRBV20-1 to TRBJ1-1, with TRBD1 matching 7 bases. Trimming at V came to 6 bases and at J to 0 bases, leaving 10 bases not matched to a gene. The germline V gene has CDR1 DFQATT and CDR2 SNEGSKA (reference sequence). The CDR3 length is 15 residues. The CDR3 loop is CSAERTGGMNTEAFF. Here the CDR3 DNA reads TGCAGTGCCGAAAGGACAGGAGGGATGAACACTGAAGCTTTCTTT.

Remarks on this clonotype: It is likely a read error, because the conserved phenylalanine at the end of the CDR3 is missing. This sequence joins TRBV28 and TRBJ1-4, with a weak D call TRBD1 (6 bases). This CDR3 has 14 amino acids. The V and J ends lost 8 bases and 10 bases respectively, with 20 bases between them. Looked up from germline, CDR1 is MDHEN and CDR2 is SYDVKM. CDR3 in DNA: TGTGCCAGCGAAGGGTCTATCGGGGGGCCAAAACTGTTTCTT. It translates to CASEGSIGGPKLFL.

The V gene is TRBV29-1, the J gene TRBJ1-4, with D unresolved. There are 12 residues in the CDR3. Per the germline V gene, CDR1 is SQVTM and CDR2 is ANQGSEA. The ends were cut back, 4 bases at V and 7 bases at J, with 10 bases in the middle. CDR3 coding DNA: TGCAGCGTTGTTCTCCTTAGTGAAAAACTGTTTTTT. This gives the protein CSVVLLSEKLFF. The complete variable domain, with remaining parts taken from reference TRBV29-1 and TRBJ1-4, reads SAVISQKPSRDICQRGTSLTIQCQVDSQVTMMFWYRQQPGQSLTLIATANQGSEATYESGFVIDKFPISRPNLTFSTLTVSNMSPEDSSIYLCSVVLLSEKLFFGSGTQLSVL.

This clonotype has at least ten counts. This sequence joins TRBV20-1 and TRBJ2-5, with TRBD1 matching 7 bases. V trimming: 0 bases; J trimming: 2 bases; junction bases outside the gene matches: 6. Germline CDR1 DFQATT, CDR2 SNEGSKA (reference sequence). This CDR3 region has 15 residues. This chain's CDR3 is CSARDSGRGQETQYF. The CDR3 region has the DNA TGCAGTGCTAGAGATAGTGGCAGGGGGCAAGAGACCCAGTACTTC.

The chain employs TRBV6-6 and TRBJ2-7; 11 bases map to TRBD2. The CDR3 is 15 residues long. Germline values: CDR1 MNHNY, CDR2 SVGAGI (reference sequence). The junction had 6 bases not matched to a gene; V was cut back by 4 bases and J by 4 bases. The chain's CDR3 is CASSSTSGRYYEQYF. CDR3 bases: TGTGCCAGCAGTTCTACTAGCGGGAGATATTACGAGCAGTACTTC.

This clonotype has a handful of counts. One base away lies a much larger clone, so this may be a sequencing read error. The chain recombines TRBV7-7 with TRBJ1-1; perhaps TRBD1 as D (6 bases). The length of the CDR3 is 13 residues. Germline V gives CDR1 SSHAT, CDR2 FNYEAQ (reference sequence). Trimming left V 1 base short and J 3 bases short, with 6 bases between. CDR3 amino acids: CASSLDRDTEAFF. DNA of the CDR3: TGTGCCAGCAGCTTAGACAGGGACACTGAAGCTTTCTTT.

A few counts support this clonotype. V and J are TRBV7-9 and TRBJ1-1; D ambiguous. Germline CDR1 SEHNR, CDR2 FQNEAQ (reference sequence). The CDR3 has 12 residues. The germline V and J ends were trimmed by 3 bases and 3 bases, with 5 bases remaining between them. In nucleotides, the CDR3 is TGTGCCAGCAGCTTCGGGGACACTGAAGCTTTCTTT. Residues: CASSFGDTEAFF.

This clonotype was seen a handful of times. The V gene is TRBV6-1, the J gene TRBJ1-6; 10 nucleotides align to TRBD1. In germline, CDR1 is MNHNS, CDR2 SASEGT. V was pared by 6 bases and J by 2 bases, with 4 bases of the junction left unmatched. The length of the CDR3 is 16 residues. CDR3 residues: CASSMTGGAYNSPLHF. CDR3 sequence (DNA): TGTGCCAGCAGCATGACAGGGGGCGCCTATAATTCACCCCTCCACTTT.

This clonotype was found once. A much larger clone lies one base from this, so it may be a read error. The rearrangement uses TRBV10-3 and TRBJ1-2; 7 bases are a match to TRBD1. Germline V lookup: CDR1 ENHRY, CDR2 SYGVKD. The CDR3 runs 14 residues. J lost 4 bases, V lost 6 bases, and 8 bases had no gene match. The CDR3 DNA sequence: TGTGCCATCAGACTAGGGGGCCCAATCTATGGCTACACCTTC. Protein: CAIRLGGPIYGYTF.